The 9 T cell receptor beta chains below all came from one sample that was sequenced in a study of blood T cells in healthy people across ages. PCR was performed a second time for 7 to 11 cycles using a sample-barcoded 5' primer and a J-beta primer mix. MiXCR, applied by TCRdb to the 5' RACE reads, yields one record per CDR3 protein. The sample records over 600,000 distinct CDR3 sequences, about 45% being singletons. Sequencing used blood. These receptors came from an elderly man in good health.

The V call is TRBV7-2, the J call TRBJ1-5; 9 positions agree with TRBD1. J lost 4 bases, V lost 5 bases, and 6 bases had no gene match. Germline V gene data show CDR1 as SGHTA and CDR2 as FQGNSA. The CDR3 extends over 15 amino acids. The CDR3 protein is CASSRDRVGNQPQHF. DNA of the CDR3: TGTGCCAGCAGCCGGGACAGGGTTGGGAATCAGCCCCAGCATTTT.

The rearrangement joins TRBV29-1 to TRBJ2-7; D perhaps matches TRBD2 (5 bases). Germline V lookup: CDR1 SQVTM, CDR2 ANQGSEA. V dropped 6 bases and J dropped 5 bases, with 17 bases sitting between them. The CDR3 runs to 13 residues. CDR3 protein: CSVALSAVHEQYF. The DNA of the CDR3 is TGCAGCGTCGCCCTTAGCGCCGTCCACGAGCAGTACTTC.

As concerns this clonotype: This may be a read error: a much more frequent sequence differs by one nucleotide. The rearrangement links TRBV27 to TRBJ2-4; TRBD1 aligns across 7 bases. Trimming removed 5 bases from V and 4 bases from J; junction bases left unmatched: 11. The CDR3 is 16 residues long. Germline V gene lookup returns CDR1 MNHEY and CDR2 SMNVEV (reference sequence). The CDR3 nucleotides read TGTGCCAGCAGTGCATTCAGACAGGGACGGAAAAACATTCAGTACTTC. Amino acids: CASSAFRQGRKNIQYF.

The J gene is TRBJ2-1, the V gene TRBV12-3 or TRBV12-4; perhaps TRBD2 as D (5 bases). This CDR3 region has 14 residues. V was clipped by 6 bases and J by 3 bases, with 12 bases between them. CDR3 bases: TGTGCCAGCAGCCCCCGGACTTTCTACAATGAGCAGTTCTTC. It specifies CASSPRTFYNEQFF.

The sample holds many counts of this clonotype. The chain couples TRBV27 to TRBJ2-7; D is ambiguous. The CDR3 runs 14 residues. Trimming took off 0 bases at V and 3 bases at J, with 9 bases between the two ends. CDR1 and CDR2 from the germline V gene are MNHEY and SMNVEV (reference sequence). CDR3 protein: CASSLSSAYYEQYF. The CDR3 DNA sequence: TGTGCCAGCAGTTTATCTTCCGCTTACTACGAGCAGTACTTC.

This clonotype has only a few counts. The chain has TRBV4-2 and TRBJ1-1; no firm D call. Germline CDR1 LGHNA, CDR2 YNFKEQ. The V end was cut by 0 bases, the J end by 1 base, with 9 bases between. The CDR3 has 15 amino acids. The DNA for the CDR3 is TGTGCCAGCAGCCAAGAGGGAAGAGAGAACACTGAAGCTTTCTTT. The encoded protein is CASSQEGRENTEAFF.

The rearrangement links TRBV29-1 to TRBJ1-5; D call uncertain. The CDR3 is 13 residues long. Trimming took off 1 base at V and 9 bases at J, with 13 bases between the two ends. CDR1 SQVTM and CDR2 ANQGSEA come from the germline V gene. In DNA, the CDR3 is TGCAGCGTTGAAGTGGCCCAGAATTCGCCCCAGCATTTT. Translated: CSVEVAQNSPQHF.

J is TRBJ2-1 and V is TRBV5-1; 12 positions agree with TRBD2. Germline V lookup: CDR1 SGHRS, CDR2 YFSETQ. This CDR3 region has 16 residues. V shed 4 bases, J shed 6 bases, and the junction held 8 bases outside the gene matches. The CDR3 region has the DNA TGCGCCAGCAGCACGACGACTAGCGGGAGTGGCAATGAGCAGTTCTTC. Amino acid sequence: CASSTTTSGSGNEQFF.

This clonotype was recorded a few times. The rearrangement uses TRBV20-1 and TRBJ1-5, with 11 positions matching TRBD1. Trimming cost V 4 bases and J 6 bases; bases outside gene matches: 5. CDR1 and CDR2 (germline): DFQATT, SNEGSKA (reference sequence). This CDR3 has 14 amino acids. The CDR3 sequence is CSAIGQGAIQPQHF. The CDR3 nucleotides are TGCAGTGCTATAGGACAGGGGGCAATTCAGCCCCAGCATTTT.